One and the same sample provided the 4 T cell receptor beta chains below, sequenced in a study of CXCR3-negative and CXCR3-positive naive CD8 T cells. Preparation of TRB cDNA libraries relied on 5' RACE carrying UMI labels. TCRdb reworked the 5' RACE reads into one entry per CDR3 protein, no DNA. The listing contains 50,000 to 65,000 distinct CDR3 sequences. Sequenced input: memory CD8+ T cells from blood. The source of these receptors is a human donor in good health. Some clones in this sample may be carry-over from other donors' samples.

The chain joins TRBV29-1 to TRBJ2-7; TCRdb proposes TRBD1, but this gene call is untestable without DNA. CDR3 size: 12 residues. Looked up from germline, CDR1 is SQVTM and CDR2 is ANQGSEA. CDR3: CSGRDSTFEQYF.

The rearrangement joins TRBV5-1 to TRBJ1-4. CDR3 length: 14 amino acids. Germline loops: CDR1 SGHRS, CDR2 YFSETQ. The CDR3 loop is CASSPRTVREKLFF.

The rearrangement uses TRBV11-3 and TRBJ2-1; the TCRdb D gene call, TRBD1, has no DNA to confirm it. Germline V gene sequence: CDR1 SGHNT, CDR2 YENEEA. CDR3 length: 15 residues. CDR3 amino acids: CASSPESGQYNEQFF.

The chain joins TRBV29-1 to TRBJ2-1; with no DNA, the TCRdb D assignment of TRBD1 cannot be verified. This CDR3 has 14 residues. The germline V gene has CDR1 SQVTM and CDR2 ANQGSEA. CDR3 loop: CSAMGQGLGDEQFF.